The 8 T cell receptor beta chains presented below share a single source sample, sequenced in a study of cytomegalovirus exposure and HLA in healthy donors (dated by TCRdb to the late 2010s). The protocol used for the library was the immunoSEQ multiplex PCR assay. A mixture of 60 forward primers for TCR Vbeta segments and 13 reverse primers for TCR Jbeta segments was used in the multiplex PCR. TCRdb retrieved this table from immuneACCESS and kept in-frame rearrangements only. Not all clones are present; in checked studies, unresolved V genes account for under half, and no reason is known for the remainder. Present in this sample are roughly 180,000 clones, approximately 80% of which were seen just once. The top ten hold approximately 1.2% of the sample. The material sequenced was PBMCs. These receptors were obtained from a boy aged 2 to 10 in good health and CMV-seronegative.

The chain combines TRBV6-5 with TRBJ2-1, with 11 bases lining up with TRBD2. Looked up from germline, CDR1 is MNHEY and CDR2 is SVGAGI. This CDR3 region has 15 residues. The CDR3 loop reads CVTRASGGSYNEQFF. The DNA for the CDR3 is TGTGTCACTCGAGCTAGCGGGGGGAGCTACAATGAGCAGTTCTTC.

The chain uses TRBV5-4 and TRBJ1-2, with D perhaps matching TRBD1 (6 bases). From germline, CDR1 is SGHNT and CDR2 YYREEE (reference sequence). Trimming left V 2 bases short and J 3 bases short, with 11 bases between. This CDR3 has 14 amino acids. The CDR3 sequence is CASSFGNRDYGYTF. The CDR3 coding sequence is TGTGCCAGCAGCTTCGGAAACAGGGACTATGGCTACACCTTC.

V gene TRBV4-3 combines with J gene TRBJ2-3; 12 nucleotides align to TRBD2. This CDR3 has 16 amino acids. V trimming: 4 bases; J trimming: 4 bases; junction bases outside the gene matches: 6. Germline lookup yields CDR1 LGHNA and CDR2 YSLEER. The CDR3 sequence: CASSLSSGGASDTQYF. The CDR3 DNA reads as TGCGCCAGCAGCCTTTCTAGCGGGGGGGCATCAGATACGCAGTATTTT.

The chain uses TRBV5-1 and TRBJ1-1, with TRBD1 as a possible D gene (6 bases). The CDR3 totals 14 residues. V lost 0 bases, J lost 10 bases, and 16 bases lay in between. Germline V CDR1 and CDR2: SGHRS, YFSETQ. CDR3 sequence reads: CASSLEGRGGRAFF. In DNA form, the CDR3 reads TGCGCCAGCAGCTTGGAGGGGCGAGGGGGAAGAGCTTTCTTT.

This chain connects TRBV6-1 to TRBJ2-7, with 7 bases lining up with TRBD1. CDR1 is MNHNS and CDR2 is SASEGT in the germline V gene. Trimming took 3 bases from V and 1 from J; bases not matched to a gene: 15. The CDR3 runs to 18 residues. CDR3 sequence (DNA): TGTGCCAGCAGTGACGCCGGGACAGAGGGCCTCTTATCCTACGAGCAGTACTTC. It translates to CASSDAGTEGLLSYEQYF.

The rearrangement links TRBV7-8 to TRBJ2-7; 7 nucleotides align to TRBD1. Trimming cost V 0 bases and J 5 bases; bases outside gene matches: 7. The CDR3 is 15 amino acids. Per the germline V gene, CDR1 is SGHVS and CDR2 is FQNEAQ. DNA for the CDR3: TGTGCCAGCAGCTTAGCAGGGGACAGATCCCACGAGCAGTACGTC. It codes for CASSLAGDRSHEQYV.

This chain joins TRBV5-1 and TRBJ2-7, with 11 bases fitting TRBD1. The CDR3 length is 18 residues. V was pared by 1 base and J by 1 base, with 10 bases of the junction left unmatched. CDR1 and CDR2 (germline): SGHRS, YFSETQ. The CDR3, as DNA: TGCGCCAGCAGCTTGTACCCGGGACAGGGGGTTGTTTCCTACGAGCAGTACTTC. Translated, it gives CASSLYPGQGVVSYEQYF.

This chain links TRBV9 with TRBJ2-1, with TRBD2 identical over 7 bases. CDR3 size: 16 residues. V lost 0 bases to trimming and J lost 0 bases; unmatched junction nucleotides: 3. Germline V gene data show CDR1 as SGDLS and CDR2 as YYNGEE. The CDR3 spells CASSVEGGSSYNEQFF. The CDR3 DNA sequence: TGTGCCAGCAGCGTAGAGGGCGGGAGCTCCTACAATGAGCAGTTCTTC.